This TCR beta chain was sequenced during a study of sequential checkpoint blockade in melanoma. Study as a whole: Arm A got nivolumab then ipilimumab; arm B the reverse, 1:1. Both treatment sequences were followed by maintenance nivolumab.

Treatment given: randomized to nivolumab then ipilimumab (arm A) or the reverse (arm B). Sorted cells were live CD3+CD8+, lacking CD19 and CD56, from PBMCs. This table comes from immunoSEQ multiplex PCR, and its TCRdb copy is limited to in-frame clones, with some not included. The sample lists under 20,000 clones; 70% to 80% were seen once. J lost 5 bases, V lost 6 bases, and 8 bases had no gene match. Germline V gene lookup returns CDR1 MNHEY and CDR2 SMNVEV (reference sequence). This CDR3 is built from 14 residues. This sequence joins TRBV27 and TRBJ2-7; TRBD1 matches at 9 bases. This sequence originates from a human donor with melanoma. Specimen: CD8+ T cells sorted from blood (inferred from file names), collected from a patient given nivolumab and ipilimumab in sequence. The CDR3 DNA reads TGTGCCAGCAGACTACACCGGGACAGGGACGAGCAGTACTTC. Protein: CASRLHRDRDEQYF.